This paragraph reports one T cell receptor beta chain. This sample was included in a study of blood T cell repertoires in COVID-19. The assay was immunoSEQ multiplex PCR, and TCRdb's table has in-frame clones only and misses some. The sample has about 120,000 clones; 75% to 85% are singletons. V shed 5 bases, J shed 5 bases, and the junction held 5 bases outside the gene matches. The germline V gene encodes CDR1 MDHEN and CDR2 SYDVKM. The CDR3 is made up of 14 amino acids. The chain recombines TRBV28 with TRBJ2-5, with 10 bases lining up with TRBD1. The clonotype comes from a human donor in a cohort sampled during active COVID-19. Sequencing was carried out using peripheral blood. The CDR3 here is CASSTPGQGETQYF. The CDR3 DNA reads TGTGCCAGCAGTACCCCGGGACAGGGGGAGACCCAGTACTTC.